Included here is one T cell receptor beta chain sequence, with context. Germline DNA was also extracted, with blood RNA taken from unsorted whole blood. Reverse transcription of roughly 0.5 ug total RNA with a constant-region primer produced TCR beta cDNA. Nested multiplex PCR, run for three rounds with slightly modified ARM-PCR, yielded TCR beta libraries. Amplification in the first two PCR rounds was performed using TRBV1-TRBV30 forward primers and a C-beta reverse primer for around 9 cycles each. TCRdb ran MiXCR on the multiplex PCR reads and lists one entry per CDR3 protein. The sample has fewer than 350,000 distinct CDR3 sequences, 65% seen once. This entry is derived from a study of tumor-infiltrating lymphocytes in primary liver carcinoma. Germline assignment: CDR1 SGHAT and CDR2 FQNNGV. The CDR3 consists of 15 residues.

The chain carries TRBV11-2 and TRBJ2-7, with D tentatively TRBD1 (6 bases). Sample: peripheral blood. The sequence was obtained from a man aged 35 to 55 with primary liver carcinoma and hepatitis B virus infection. The CDR3 DNA follows: TGTGTCATCAGCTTTGATCAGGTCAGGGGCTACGAGCAGTACTTC. It codes for CVISFDQVRGYEQYF.